Each of the 8 T cell receptor beta chains below was sequenced from the same sample in a study of blood T cell repertoires in COVID-19. Profiling relied on immunoSEQ multiplex PCR, and the TCRdb table lists in-frame clones only, not all of them. Here the sample spans about 230,000 clones, around nine tenths being singletons. The sequencing sample was made of PBMCs or T cells enriched from blood (not recorded which). Source of these receptors: a man aged 25-45 years who had recovered from COVID-19.

The rearrangement links TRBV5-1 to TRBJ2-3, with TRBD1 matching 10 bases. The CDR3 has 15 residues. The V segment lost 2 bases and the J segment 7 bases; nucleotides outside the gene matches: 7. Germline V CDR1 and CDR2: SGHRS, YFSETQ. Here the CDR3 reads CASSFGTGAWNTQYF. DNA for the CDR3: TGCGCCAGCAGCTTTGGGACAGGGGCATGGAATACGCAGTATTTT.

The chain joins TRBV4-2 to TRBJ2-2; D unclear. Germline CDR1 reads LGHNA; CDR2 reads YNFKEQ. Trimming left V 0 bases short and J 2 bases short, with 7 bases between. The CDR3 spans 15 residues. In DNA, the CDR3 is TGTGCCAGCAGCCAAGAAACGGGTAACACCGGGGAGCTGTTTTTT. It encodes CASSQETGNTGELFF.

The chain joins TRBV7-9 to TRBJ2-7; D is unclear. The CDR3 runs to 10 residues. V was cut by 8 bases and J by 2 bases, with 4 bases left in between. Germline values: CDR1 SEHNR, CDR2 FQNEAQ (reference sequence). CDR3 sequence: CASGTYEQYF. In DNA form, the CDR3 reads TGTGCCAGCGGCACCTACGAGCAGTACTTC. Full variable domain (outside the CDR3, taken from reference TRBV7-9 and TRBJ2-7): DTGVSQNPRHKITKRGQNVTFRCDPISEHNRLYWYRQTLGQGPEFLTYFQNEAQLEKSRLLSDRFSAERPKGSFSTLEIQRTEQGDSAMYLCASGTYEQYFGPGTRLTVT.

V usage is TRBV11-2 and J usage is TRBJ2-2, with 15 nucleotides matching TRBD2. Germline CDR1 is SGHAT and CDR2 is FQNNGV. V trimming: 2 bases; J trimming: 1 base; junction bases outside the gene matches: 5. CDR3 length: 19 residues. The CDR3: CASSLLLGLAGGNTGELFF. DNA of the CDR3: TGTGCCAGCAGCTTACTACTGGGACTAGCGGGAGGGAACACCGGGGAGCTGTTTTTT.

In this sample, this clone turned up once. The chain combines TRBV28 with TRBJ1-6, with a possible D match to TRBD1 (6 bases). V lost 6 bases to trimming and J lost 6 bases, with 18 bases between them. The germline V gene encodes CDR1 MDHEN and CDR2 SYDVKM. CDR3 length: 16 amino acids. The CDR3 DNA reads TGTGCCAGCAGAACCCGGTCCAGGGGATTTAATTCACCCCTCCACTTT. This sequence encodes CASRTRSRGFNSPLHF.

This clone was picked up one time. Other DNA sequences of this sample code for an identical CDR3. The chain recombines TRBV3-1 (or the pseudogene TRBV3-2) with TRBJ1-5; D uncertain. V was trimmed by 1 base and J by 2 bases, leaving 3 bases between them. The CDR3 consists of 13 residues. Per the germline V gene, CDR1 is LGHDT and CDR2 is YNNKEL (reference sequence). In nucleotides, the CDR3 is TGTGCCAGCAGCCAAGCCGGCAATCAGCCCCAGCATTTT. Translation: CASSQAGNQPQHF.

This chain uses TRBV30 with TRBJ1-5; weak D call: TRBD1 (6 bases). Looked up from germline, CDR1 is GTSNPN and CDR2 is SVGIG (reference sequence). This CDR3 contains 14 residues. The V end lost 2 bases, the J end lost 6 bases, and 14 bases lay between the germline ends. The CDR3 region has the DNA TGTGCCTGGAGTCCTCCAGGGGTTCTTCAGCCCCAGCATTTT. The encoded protein is CAWSPPGVLQPQHF.

This clone was detected only once. CDR3 nucleotides: TGTGCCAGCAGCCAAACAGGCGCCTCCTACAATGAGCAGTTCTTC. This sequence encodes CASSQTGASYNEQFF. The rearrangement joins TRBV3-1 (or the pseudogene TRBV3-2) to TRBJ2-1; the D gene is possibly TRBD1 (5 bases). The germline V gene encodes CDR1 LGHDT and CDR2 YNNKEL (reference sequence). CDR3 length: 15 residues. The V end lost 2 bases, the J end lost 0 bases, and 8 bases lay between the germline ends.